A selection of T cell receptor beta chains follows, all from one sample in a study of cytomegalovirus exposure and HLA in healthy donors. Assay: immunoSEQ multiplex PCR; the TCRdb copy retains only in-frame clones and omits some. Of 95,000 to 100,000 clones in the sample, roughly three quarters are singletons; the top ten hold over 6%. What was sequenced was PBMCs. The source is a female donor in good health and CMV-seronegative. The CDR3 runs from the conserved cysteine through the conserved F or W. The D gene is left open where the match is weak. Clone size, where shown, is once, few, many, or a class for clones that have expanded.

D gene: TRBD1; clone size: -; J gene: TRBJ2-1; V gene: TRBV19; CDR3 DNA: TGTGCCAGTAAGACAGGGGGCTATCTCAATGAGCAGTTCTTC; CDR3 protein: CASKTGGYLNEQFF
D gene: TRBD1; clone size: -; J gene: TRBJ1-3; V gene: TRBV7-2; CDR3 DNA: TGTGCCAGCAGCCCCCCCAACCGGGACAGGGGGCGCGTAAACACCATATATTTT; CDR3 protein: CASSPPNRDRGRVNTIYF
D gene: -; clone size: -; J gene: TRBJ2-5; V gene: TRBV18; CDR3 DNA: TGTGCCAGCTCACCAATGGTGCCGAGCTTACAAGAGACCCAGTACTTC; CDR3 protein: CASSPMVPSLQETQYF
D gene: TRBD2; clone size: -; J gene: TRBJ2-1; V gene: TRBV29-1; CDR3 DNA: TGCAGCGTTGATATCGGGAGGGCCGTGTTCTTC; CDR3 protein: CSVDIGRAVFF
D gene: -; clone size: -; J gene: TRBJ2-3; V gene: TRBV9; CDR3 DNA: TGTGCCAGCAGCGTCGGATTCACAGGGACCACAGATACGCAGTATTTT; CDR3 protein: CASSVGFTGTTDTQYF
D gene: -; clone size: few; J gene: TRBJ2-5; V gene: TRBV2; CDR3 DNA: TGTGCCAGCAGCAGAACTAGCTCTAAGGGAGAGACCCAGTACTTC; CDR3 protein: CASSRTSSKGETQYF
D gene: -; clone size: -; J gene: TRBJ1-6; V gene: TRBV4-1; CDR3 DNA: TGCGCCAGTTCTCCTCAAGGGGGGGGTAATAATTCACCCCTCCACTTT; CDR3 protein: CASSPQGGGNNSPLHF
D gene: -; clone size: few; J gene: TRBJ2-7; V gene: TRBV6-6; CDR3 DNA: TGTGCCAGCACCTATCAGGGTCGCTACGAGCAGTACTTC; CDR3 protein: CASTYQGRYEQYF
D gene: -; clone size: -; J gene: TRBJ2-7; V gene: TRBV7-2; CDR3 DNA: TGTGCCAGCAGCTTAAGCACAGGGCCGAACTACGAGCAGTACTTC; CDR3 protein: CASSLSTGPNYEQYF
D gene: TRBD1; clone size: -; J gene: TRBJ1-1; V gene: TRBV5-6; CDR3 DNA: TGTGCCAGCAGCTTGGACAGGGGGCCAGAAGCTTTCTTT; CDR3 protein: CASSLDRGPEAFF
D gene: -; clone size: -; J gene: TRBJ1-3; V gene: TRBV10-1; CDR3 DNA: TGCGCCGGCAGTGAGACGAGAACCTCTGGAAACACCATATATTTT; CDR3 protein: CAGSETRTSGNTIYF
D gene: TRBD2; clone size: -; J gene: TRBJ2-1; V gene: TRBV6-4; CDR3 DNA: TGTGCCAGCAGTGACCGAAGCGGGGGGGCGGTCAATGAGCAGTTCTTC; CDR3 protein: CASSDRSGGAVNEQFF
D gene: -; clone size: -; J gene: TRBJ2-7; V gene: TRBV28; CDR3 DNA: TGTGCCAGCAGTTTAGTCCCGGGAAGGCTTACCTACGAGCAGTACTTC; CDR3 protein: CASSLVPGRLTYEQYF
D gene: TRBD2; clone size: -; J gene: TRBJ2-3; V gene: TRBV10-2; CDR3 DNA: TGCGCCAGCAGGAGGACTAGCGGGGGTGGCACAGATACGCAGTATTTT; CDR3 protein: CASRRTSGGGTDTQYF
D gene: TRBD1; clone size: -; J gene: TRBJ2-5; V gene: TRBV28; CDR3 DNA: TGTGCCAGCACGAAGGGCAGGGGGCTTCGTGATTCGTGGGGAAAAGAGACCCAGTACTTC; CDR3 protein: CASTKGRGLRDSWGKETQYF
D gene: TRBD1; clone size: once; J gene: TRBJ1-2; V gene: TRBV28; CDR3 DNA: TGTGCCAGCAGTTTATACCAACAGGGGGCTTTTAACTATGGCTACACCTTC; CDR3 protein: CASSLYQQGAFNYGYTF
D gene: TRBD1; clone size: -; J gene: TRBJ1-5; V gene: TRBV5-3; CDR3 DNA: TGTGCCAGAAGCTTGGGGGGACAGTGGAGCAATCAGCCCCAGCATTTT; CDR3 protein: CARSLGGQWSNQPQHF
D gene: -; clone size: -; J gene: TRBJ2-7; V gene: TRBV5-4; CDR3 DNA: TGTGCCAGCAGCCCCCCCGGACAACTTAACTACGAGCAGTACTTC; CDR3 protein: CASSPPGQLNYEQYF
D gene: -; clone size: -; J gene: TRBJ2-3; V gene: TRBV5-6; CDR3 DNA: TGTGCCAGCACAGATTCCGTACGCACAGATACGCAGTATTTT; CDR3 protein: CASTDSVRTDTQYF
D gene: TRBD1; clone size: -; J gene: TRBJ1-4; V gene: TRBV6-5; CDR3 DNA: TGTGCCAGCAGTACCCTGACAGGGGGCGATGAAAAACTGTTTTTT; CDR3 protein: CASSTLTGGDEKLFF
D gene: -; clone size: -; J gene: TRBJ1-1; V gene: TRBV29-1; CDR3 DNA: TGCAGCGTTGCCCTAGGACTGGGGAGGTTGGCTTTCTTT; CDR3 protein: CSVALGLGRLAFF
D gene: -; clone size: -; J gene: TRBJ2-5; V gene: TRBV10-3; CDR3 DNA: TGTGCCATCGCCGCCCGAGTGGGGGGGCGAGAGACCCAGTACTTC; CDR3 protein: CAIAARVGGRETQYF
D gene: TRBD1; clone size: -; J gene: TRBJ1-5; V gene: TRBV6-5; CDR3 DNA: TGTGCCAGCAGTGGACAGGGGAATAGCAATCAGCCCCAGCATTTT; CDR3 protein: CASSGQGNSNQPQHF
D gene: -; clone size: few; J gene: TRBJ1-3; V gene: TRBV30; CDR3 DNA: TGTGCCTGGAGTCCACAGGGTGTGGGTCGGTTACGGGGAAACACCATATATTTT; CDR3 protein: CAWSPQGVGRLRGNTIYF
D gene: -; clone size: -; J gene: TRBJ1-1; V gene: TRBV28; CDR3 DNA: TGTGCCAGCAGTTTACCTACAGGGATGACTGAAGCTTTCTTT; CDR3 protein: CASSLPTGMTEAFF
D gene: -; clone size: -; J gene: TRBJ2-3; V gene: TRBV6-5; CDR3 DNA: TGTGCCAGCAGTACGACTAGGTTGGCGCAGTATTTT; CDR3 protein: CASSTTRLAQYF
D gene: TRBD2; clone size: -; J gene: TRBJ2-1; V gene: TRBV11-1; CDR3 DNA: TGTGCCAGCAGCGCTCAAATAGCGGGGGGCTACAATGAGCAGTTCTTC; CDR3 protein: CASSAQIAGGYNEQFF
D gene: -; clone size: -; J gene: TRBJ2-7; V gene: TRBV6-5; CDR3 DNA: TGTGCCAGCAGTTACTCGAGGGCGGGCTATTCCTACGAGCAGTACTTC; CDR3 protein: CASSYSRAGYSYEQYF
D gene: -; clone size: -; J gene: TRBJ2-2; V gene: TRBV7-2; CDR3 DNA: TGTGCCAGCAGGGCAGGGATTGGCGACACCGGGGAGCTGTTTTTT; CDR3 protein: CASRAGIGDTGELFF
D gene: -; clone size: -; J gene: TRBJ2-2; V gene: TRBV6-5; CDR3 DNA: TGTGCCAGCAGCCCAGGGAACGGGGAGCTGTTTTTT; CDR3 protein: CASSPGNGELFF
D gene: -; clone size: -; J gene: TRBJ2-7; V gene: TRBV28; CDR3 DNA: TGTGCCAGCAACACAGGCCGTGACGAGCAGTACTTC; CDR3 protein: CASNTGRDEQYF
D gene: TRBD1; clone size: -; J gene: TRBJ1-5; V gene: TRBV9; CDR3 DNA: TGTGCCAGCAGCAAATCAGGGGGTGGACAGCCCCAGCATTTT; CDR3 protein: CASSKSGGGQPQHF
D gene: -; clone size: few; J gene: TRBJ2-7; V gene: TRBV6-6; CDR3 DNA: TGTGCCAGCAGTTCTCAGGGGAAACTCGGGGACGAGCAGTACTTC; CDR3 protein: CASSSQGKLGDEQYF
D gene: -; clone size: -; J gene: TRBJ1-4; V gene: TRBV6-1; CDR3 DNA: TGTGCCAGCAGCGATGGACAGAATGAAAAACTGTTTTTT; CDR3 protein: CASSDGQNEKLFF